Below, 25 T cell receptor beta chains from the same sample are listed, as sequenced in a study of T cell changes during pregnancy in multiple sclerosis. Generated by immunoSEQ multiplex PCR, the TCRdb table keeps only in-frame clones and is missing some. The data contain around 56,000 clones, roughly 92% of them seen just once; the ten biggest clones take up less than 3%. The sequencing here drew on peripheral blood, taken in the third trimester of pregnancy. The receptor set was obtained from a female donor in good health, enrolled as a control in a pregnancy study.

The chain links TRBV2 to TRBJ1-1; a possible D gene is TRBD1 (5 bases). In germline, CDR1 is SNHLY, CDR2 FYNNEI. The V end was cut by 4 bases, the J end by 4 bases, with 13 bases between. This CDR3 spans 14 amino acids. For the CDR3, the DNA is TGTGCCAGCAGTGTTACGGGTAGGGGCACTGAAGCTTTCTTT. It is translated as CASSVTGRGTEAFF.

The chain joins TRBV6-4 to TRBJ1-2, with a weak D call TRBD1 (6 bases). V was trimmed by 2 bases and J by 8 bases, leaving 12 bases between them. CDR3 size: 13 residues. Germline CDR1 MRHNA, CDR2 SNTAGT. The CDR3 spells CASSDRGGVGYTF. The DNA for the CDR3 is TGTGCCAGCAGTGACAGGGGGGGGGTCGGCTACACCTTC.

V gene TRBV11-3 combines with J gene TRBJ1-2; weak D call: TRBD1 (5 bases). The CDR3 totals 14 residues. V was pared by 1 base and J by 8 bases, with 14 bases between. The V gene's germline CDR1 is SGHNT and CDR2 YENEEA. The CDR3 DNA reads TGTGCCAGCAGCTTAGTCTGGGGCGCGAAAGGCTACACCTTC. This encodes CASSLVWGAKGYTF.

This clone turned up a few times. The CDR3: CASSFAGGYNQPQHF. CDR3 sequence (DNA): TGTGCCAGCAGCTTTGCCGGCGGATACAATCAGCCCCAGCATTTT. The chain recombines TRBV7-2 with TRBJ1-5; D not certain. CDR1 and CDR2 (germline): SGHTA, FQGNSA. There are 15 residues in the CDR3. V lost 3 bases, J lost 3 bases, and 12 bases lay in between.

This sequence joins TRBV4-2 and TRBJ2-1; D is unresolved. Deletions cut 2 bases from V and 0 bases from J, with 8 bases between. CDR1 and CDR2 (germline): LGHNA, YNFKEQ. This CDR3 region has 15 residues. The CDR3 DNA sequence: TGTGCCAGCAGCCAAAGCTTCCCCTCCTACAATGAGCAGTTCTTC. It codes for CASSQSFPSYNEQFF.

This chain links TRBV11-2 with TRBJ2-5; 11 nucleotides agree with TRBD2. Trimming cost V 1 base and J 5 bases; bases outside gene matches: 3. This CDR3 is 15 amino acids long. Germline CDR1 and CDR2: SGHAT and FQNNGV. The CDR3 DNA reads TGTGCCAGCAGCTTAGTAGCGGGGGGGACGGAGACCCAGTACTTC. Protein sequence: CASSLVAGGTETQYF.

The V call is TRBV21-1, the J call TRBJ2-7; TRBD2 is taken as the D call from the table, unchecked against the DNA. TRBV21-1 is a pseudogene segment. This CDR3 is 17 amino acids long. Here the CDR3 reads CASSPPQGTSGFYEQYF. CDR3 bases: TGTGCCAGCAGCCCTCCGCAAGGGACTAGCGGATTCTACGAGCAGTACTTC.

The chain uses TRBV18 and TRBJ1-4, with D tentatively TRBD1 (5 bases). Between the trimmed V and J ends, which lost 3 bases and 2 bases, there was a span of 10 bases. The CDR3 extends over 15 amino acids. Germline V lookup: CDR1 KGHSH, CDR2 LQKENI. CDR3 loop: CASSPNGGTNEKLFF. In DNA form, the CDR3 reads TGTGCCAGCTCACCGAACGGGGGGACTAATGAAAAACTGTTTTTT.

The V gene is TRBV5-1, the J gene TRBJ2-1, with TRBD2 matching 12 bases. Germline CDR1 and CDR2: SGHRS and YFSETQ. This CDR3 spans 15 amino acids. Germline trimming cut 6 bases from V and 9 bases from J; bases unmatched to any gene: 10. The CDR3, as DNA: TGCGCCAGCATCGCGACTAGCGGGAGTCACGGTGAGCAGTTCTTC. Translation gives CASIATSGSHGEQFF.

The chain combines TRBV2 with TRBJ2-1, with a weak D call TRBD2 (5 bases). Trimming took off 5 bases at V and 11 bases at J, with 10 bases between the two ends. CDR3 size: 11 residues. Germline lookup yields CDR1 SNHLY and CDR2 FYNNEI. CDR3 region: CASSPTRQQFF. The CDR3 DNA reads as TGTGCCAGCAGTCCCACTAGACAGCAGTTCTTC.

V usage is TRBV9 and J usage is TRBJ2-5; D may be TRBD1 (5 bases). Germline V gene data show CDR1 as SGDLS and CDR2 as YYNGEE. V shed 0 bases and J shed 0 bases, with 6 bases lying between them. The CDR3 is 14 amino acids. CDR3 sequence (DNA): TGTGCCAGCAGCGTAGAGGGGCACCAAGAGACCCAGTACTTC. Protein product: CASSVEGHQETQYF.

The gene calls are TRBV9 and TRBJ2-5, with 13 bases matching TRBD2. Germline V lookup: CDR1 SGDLS, CDR2 YYNGEE. Germline trimming cut 4 bases from V and 1 base from J; bases unmatched to any gene: 4. This CDR3 comprises 16 residues. The CDR3 sequence: CASSFRLAGGQETQYF. In nucleotides, the CDR3 is TGTGCCAGCAGCTTTAGACTAGCGGGGGGCCAAGAGACCCAGTACTTC.

This chain uses TRBV30 with TRBJ1-2; TRBD1 might be the D (6 bases). Looked up from germline, CDR1 is GTSNPN and CDR2 is SVGIG (reference sequence). The CDR3 covers 14 residues. The V gene lost 0 bases and the J gene lost 0 bases, with 8 bases spanning the gap. The CDR3 loop reads CAWSVGGSNYGYTF. The CDR3 DNA sequence: TGTGCCTGGAGTGTAGGGGGTTCTAACTATGGCTACACCTTC. Filled out from reference TRBV30 and TRBJ1-2, the complete variable domain reads SQTIHQWPATLVQPVGSPLSLECTVEGTSNPNLYWYRQAAGRGLQLLFYSVGIGQISSEVPQNLSASRPQDRQFILSSKKLLLSDSGFYLCAWSVGGSNYGYTFGSGTRLTVV.

The rearrangement joins TRBV11-3 to TRBJ2-1; D may be TRBD2 (5 bases). From germline, CDR1 is SGHNT and CDR2 YENEEA. The CDR3 covers 15 residues. V gave up 8 bases and J gave up 7 bases, with 21 bases separating them. In nucleotides, the CDR3 is TGTGCCAGCTTGGAAGCGGCTCCGGGGTTGAATGAGCAGTTCTTC. Encoded protein: CASLEAAPGLNEQFF.

The chain recombines TRBV4-3 with TRBJ1-2; 7 bases map to TRBD1. Germline CDR1 and CDR2: LGHNA and YSLEER. The CDR3 length is 15 residues. V lost 2 bases and J lost 6; bases outside the gene matches: 9. The CDR3 reads CASSQTPTGTDGYTF. CDR3 sequence (DNA): TGCGCCAGCAGCCAAACCCCGACAGGGACAGATGGCTACACCTTC.

V gene TRBV7-3 combines with J gene TRBJ2-7, with 11 positions matching TRBD2. Unmatched junction bases numbered 3, after V lost 3 bases and J lost 2 bases. Germline V gene lookup returns CDR1 SGHTA and CDR2 FQGTGA. This CDR3 is 15 amino acids long. For the CDR3, the DNA is TGTGCCAGCAGCTTGCTAGCGGGAGGAACCTACGAGCAGTACTTC. The encoded protein is CASSLLAGGTYEQYF.

The rearrangement uses TRBV19 and TRBJ1-1, with D possibly being TRBD1 (5 bases). Per germline, CDR1 LNHDA and CDR2 SQIVND (reference sequence). The germline V and J ends were trimmed by 3 bases and 4 bases, with 12 bases remaining between them. This CDR3 spans 14 amino acids. The CDR3 DNA is TGTGCCAGTAGTATCTTGACAGATGGCACTGAAGCTTTCTTT. Translated, it gives CASSILTDGTEAFF.

This chain joins TRBV4-1 and TRBJ1-1; D possibly corresponds to TRBD1 (6 bases). Germline CDR1 is MGHRA and CDR2 is YSYEKL. CDR3 length: 15 residues. The V and J ends lost 4 bases and 0 bases respectively, with 12 bases between them. The CDR3 DNA reads as TGCGCCAGCAGCCCGCCGGGGGGGCTGAACACTGAAGCTTTCTTT. Residues: CASSPPGGLNTEAFF.

The J gene is TRBJ2-2, the V gene TRBV30; D is unclear. Trimming pared 3 bases from V and 8 bases from J, leaving 10 bases between. Germline V lookup: CDR1 GTSNPN, CDR2 SVGIG (reference sequence). The CDR3 length is 12 residues. The CDR3: CAWRATWGELFF. The CDR3 bases are TGTGCCTGGAGGGCGACATGGGGGGAGCTGTTTTTT.

The chain links TRBV7-9 to TRBJ1-2; 7 bases align to TRBD1. This CDR3 has 13 amino acids. Germline trimming cut 5 bases from V and 4 bases from J; bases unmatched to any gene: 4. Germline CDR1 SEHNR, CDR2 FQNEAQ (reference sequence). The CDR3 sequence is CASSLTGSYGYTF. The CDR3 nucleotides read TGTGCCAGCAGCCTGACAGGGTCCTATGGCTACACCTTC.

The chain recombines TRBV18 with TRBJ1-1, with 8 bases lining up with TRBD1. The germline CDR1 and CDR2 sequences are KGHSH and LQKENI. This CDR3 spans 12 amino acids. Written as DNA, the CDR3 is TGTGCTACAGGGGGGACCAACACTGAAGCTTTCTTT. Its protein is CATGGTNTEAFF.

The chain combines TRBV5-4 with TRBJ2-3; 8 bases align to TRBD2. V trimming: 9 bases; J trimming: 4 bases; junction bases outside the gene matches: 16. The CDR3 length is 16 residues. Germline values: CDR1 SGHNT, CDR2 YYREEE (reference sequence). The CDR3 DNA sequence: TGTGCCACTCAATCCCGGACTAGCTCCAGCCCAGATACGCAGTATTTT. Its translation is CATQSRTSSSPDTQYF. Combining the CDR3 with reference TRBV5-4 and TRBJ2-3 gives the whole variable domain ETGVTQSPTHLIKTRGQQVTLRCSSQSGHNTVSWYQQALGQGPQFIFQYYREEENGRGNFPPRFSGLQFPNYSSELNVNALELDDSALYLCATQSRTSSSPDTQYFGPGTRLTVL.

The chain joins TRBV6-5 to TRBJ2-4; unclear D gene. Trimming shortened V by 2 bases and J by 9 bases, and 11 bases separated the two germline ends. The CDR3 extends over 13 amino acids. Looked up from germline, CDR1 is MNHEY and CDR2 is SVGAGI. CDR3 amino acids: CASSYDGSSIQYF. CDR3 sequence (DNA): TGTGCCAGCAGTTACGACGGGTCGAGCATTCAGTACTTC.

The CDR3 loop reads CASSPGRGEAFF. The DNA of the CDR3 is TGTGCCAGCAGCCCAGGGAGGGGAGAGGCTTTCTTT. The chain uses TRBV7-6 and TRBJ1-1, with a possible D match to TRBD1 (5 bases). Trimming took off 5 bases at V and 11 bases at J, with 15 bases between the two ends. Per germline, CDR1 SGHVS and CDR2 FNYEAQ. The CDR3 has 12 amino acids.

DNA of the CDR3: TGTGCCACTACCCCGCTAGCGGACACAGATACGCAGTATTTT. Amino acids: CATTPLADTDTQYF. This sequence joins TRBV19 and TRBJ2-3; 7 positions agree with TRBD2. CDR3 length equals 14 residues. The V segment lost 10 bases and the J segment 2 bases; nucleotides outside the gene matches: 9. CDR1 and CDR2 (germline): LNHDA, SQIVND (reference sequence).